The subject of this entry is one T cell receptor beta chain. Its antigen is not identified. The CDR3 runs 15 residues. Germline V gene data show CDR1 as DFQATT and CDR2 as SNEGSKA (reference sequence). The ends were cut back, 0 bases at V and 3 bases at J, with 12 bases in the middle. The sample is drawn from a study of T cells in Graves' hyperthyroidism and ophthalmopathy. Study-wide context: The blood sample was taken at first diagnosis, before treatment began.

In making diagnoses, clinical symptoms, serum thyroxine and TRAb, thyroid ultrasound and orbital computed tomography were all used. Approximately 10 ml of fresh peripheral blood supplied the PBMCs. The study's findings and limits: The model identified upcoming ophthalmopathy a median approximately six months ahead of onset.

There were TCR beta CDR3 regions amplified from RNA transcripts. Using the HTBI primer set, a first-round RT-PCR was run on the TCR CDR3. TCRdb reprocessed the multiplex PCR reads via MiXCR and lists one record per CDR3 protein. The table lists about 350,000 distinct CDR3 sequences, about 15% of them singletons. The V gene is TRBV20-1, the J gene TRBJ1-5; D is unclear. The sequence was obtained from a woman aged 30 to 39 with Graves' hyperthyroidism. Sequences were obtained from blood. CDR3 in amino acids: CSAREAAINNQPQHF. CDR3 bases: TGCAGTGCTAGAGAGGCAGCGATTAACAATCAGCCCCAGCATTTT.